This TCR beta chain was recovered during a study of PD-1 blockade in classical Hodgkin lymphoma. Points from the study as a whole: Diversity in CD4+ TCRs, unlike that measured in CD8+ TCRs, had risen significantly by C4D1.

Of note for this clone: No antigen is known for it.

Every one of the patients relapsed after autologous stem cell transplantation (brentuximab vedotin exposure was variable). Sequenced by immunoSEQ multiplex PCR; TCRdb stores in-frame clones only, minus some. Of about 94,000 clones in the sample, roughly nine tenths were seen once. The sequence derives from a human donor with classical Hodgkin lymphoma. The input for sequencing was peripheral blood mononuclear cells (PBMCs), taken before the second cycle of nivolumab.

DNA of the CDR3: TGTGCCAGCAGCCCCCCGACCGGGACTGGAAACACCATATATTTT. Translating gives CASSPPTGTGNTIYF. V usage is TRBV4-2 and J usage is TRBJ1-3, with unresolved D. This CDR3 region has 15 residues. Germline-derived CDR1 and CDR2 are LGHNA and YNFKEQ. V was cut by 4 bases and J by 2 bases, with 12 bases left in between.